This TCR beta chain was captured in a study of T cells expressing NK-cell markers. Study-level information: CD3+CD56+NKG2C+, CD3+CD56+NKG2C- and CD3+CD56-NKG2C+ T cells, once sorted, supplied the TCR beta repertoires. There were seven HCMV-seropositive donors and one seronegative donor among the eight sequenced. Study-wide results and limits: Four of the donors also had these clonotypes leading their CD3+CD56-NKG2C+ fraction.

Reprocessing the 5' RACE reads, TCRdb reports a single entry for every CDR3 protein and omits DNA. The sample table includes about 410,000 distinct CDR3 sequences. Points on this clonotype: The antigen remains unidentified.

Germline V CDR1 and CDR2: SGHRS, YFSETQ. This CDR3 is 15 amino acids long. Sequencing was done on a sample of blood T cells: a sorted CD56 or NKG2C T cell subset, CD4+ or CD8+ T cells, or bulk PBMC T cells (not recorded which). This rearrangement joins TRBV5-1 to TRBJ2-2; TCRdb's D gene call, TRBD1, goes unchecked for lack of DNA. The sequence was obtained from a woman between 45 and 65 years old in good health. CDR3 protein: CASSHDGGNTGELFF.